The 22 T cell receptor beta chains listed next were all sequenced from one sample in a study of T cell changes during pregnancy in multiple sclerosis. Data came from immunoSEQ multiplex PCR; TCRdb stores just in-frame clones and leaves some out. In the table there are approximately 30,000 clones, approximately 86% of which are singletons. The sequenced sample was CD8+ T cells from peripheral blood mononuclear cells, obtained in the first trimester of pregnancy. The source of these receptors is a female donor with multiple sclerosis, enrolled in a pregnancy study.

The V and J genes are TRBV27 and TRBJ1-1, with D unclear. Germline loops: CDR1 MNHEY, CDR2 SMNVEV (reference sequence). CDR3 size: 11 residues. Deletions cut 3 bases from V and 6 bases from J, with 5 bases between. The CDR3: CASSFGAEAFF. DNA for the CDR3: TGTGCCAGCAGTTTCGGGGCTGAAGCTTTCTTT.

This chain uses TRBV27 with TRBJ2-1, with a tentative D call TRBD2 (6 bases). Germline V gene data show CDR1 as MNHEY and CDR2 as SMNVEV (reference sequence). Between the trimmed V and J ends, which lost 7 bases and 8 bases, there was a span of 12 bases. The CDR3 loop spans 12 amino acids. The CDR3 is CASMEREDEQFF. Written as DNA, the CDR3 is TGTGCCAGCATGGAAAGGGAGGATGAGCAGTTCTTC.

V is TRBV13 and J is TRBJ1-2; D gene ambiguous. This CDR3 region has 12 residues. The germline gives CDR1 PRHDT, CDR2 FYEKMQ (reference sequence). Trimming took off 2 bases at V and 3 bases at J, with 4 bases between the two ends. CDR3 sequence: CASSLSDYGYTF. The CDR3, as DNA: TGTGCCAGCAGCTTATCTGACTATGGCTACACCTTC.

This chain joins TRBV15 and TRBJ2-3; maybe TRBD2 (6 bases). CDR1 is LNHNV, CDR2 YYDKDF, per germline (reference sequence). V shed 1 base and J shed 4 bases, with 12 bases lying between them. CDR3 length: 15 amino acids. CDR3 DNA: TGTGCCACCAGCAGAGTATCCGGGAGTCCAGATACGCAGTATTTT. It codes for CATSRVSGSPDTQYF.

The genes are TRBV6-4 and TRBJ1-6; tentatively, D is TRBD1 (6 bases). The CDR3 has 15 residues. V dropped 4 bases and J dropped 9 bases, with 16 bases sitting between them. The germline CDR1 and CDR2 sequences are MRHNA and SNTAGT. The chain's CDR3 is CASSVGAASGSPLHF. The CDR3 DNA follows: TGTGCCAGCAGTGTGGGGGCGGCAAGCGGTTCACCCCTCCACTTT.

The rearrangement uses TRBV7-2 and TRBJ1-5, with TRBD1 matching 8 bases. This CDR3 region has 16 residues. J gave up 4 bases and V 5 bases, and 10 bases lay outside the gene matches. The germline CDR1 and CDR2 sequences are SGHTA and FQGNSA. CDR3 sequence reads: CASSPIGQGGNQPQHF. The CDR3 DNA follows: TGTGCCAGCAGCCCTATTGGACAGGGTGGTAATCAGCCCCAGCATTTT.

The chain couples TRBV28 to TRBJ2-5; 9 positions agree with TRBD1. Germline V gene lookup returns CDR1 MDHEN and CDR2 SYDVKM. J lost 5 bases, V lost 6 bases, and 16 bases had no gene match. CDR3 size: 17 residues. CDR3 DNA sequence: TGTGCCAGCAGCAACCGACCGGACAGGGGCCTAGGTGAGACCCAGTACTTC. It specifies CASSNRPDRGLGETQYF. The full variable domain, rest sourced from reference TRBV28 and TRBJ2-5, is DVKVTQSSRYLVKRTGEKVFLECVQDMDHENMFWYRQDPGLGLRLIYFSYDVKMKEKGDIPEGYSVSREKKERFSLILESASTNQTSMYLCASSNRPDRGLGETQYFGPGTRLLVL.

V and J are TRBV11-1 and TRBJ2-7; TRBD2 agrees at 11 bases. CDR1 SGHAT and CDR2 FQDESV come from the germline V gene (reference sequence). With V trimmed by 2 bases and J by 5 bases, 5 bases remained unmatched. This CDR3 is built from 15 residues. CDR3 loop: CASSLLTSGMHEQYF. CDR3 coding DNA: TGTGCCAGCAGCTTACTGACTAGCGGGATGCACGAGCAGTACTTC.

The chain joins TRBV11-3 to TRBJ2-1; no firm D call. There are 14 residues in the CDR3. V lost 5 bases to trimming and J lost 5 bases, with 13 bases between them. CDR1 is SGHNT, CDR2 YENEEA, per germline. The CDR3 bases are TGTGCCAGCAGCGCTCCCTCCGGAGACAATGAGCAGTTCTTC. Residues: CASSAPSGDNEQFF.

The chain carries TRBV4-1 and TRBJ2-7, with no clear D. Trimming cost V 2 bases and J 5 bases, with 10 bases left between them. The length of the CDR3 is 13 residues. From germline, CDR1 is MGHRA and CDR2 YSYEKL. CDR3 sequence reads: CASSQLVGDEQYF. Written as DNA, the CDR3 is TGCGCCAGCAGCCAACTAGTCGGAGACGAGCAGTACTTC.

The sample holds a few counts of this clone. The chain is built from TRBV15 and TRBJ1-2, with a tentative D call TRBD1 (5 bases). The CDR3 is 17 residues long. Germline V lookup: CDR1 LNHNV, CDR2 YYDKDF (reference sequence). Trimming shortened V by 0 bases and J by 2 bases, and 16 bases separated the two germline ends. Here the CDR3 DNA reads TGTGCCACCAGCAGAGACAGGGAATACGGGTTCAACTATGGCTACACCTTC. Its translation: CATSRDREYGFNYGYTF.

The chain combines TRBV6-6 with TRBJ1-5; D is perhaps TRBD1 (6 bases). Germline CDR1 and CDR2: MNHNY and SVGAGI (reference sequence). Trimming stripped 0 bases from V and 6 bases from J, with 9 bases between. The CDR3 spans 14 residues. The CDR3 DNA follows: TGTGCCAGCAGTTACTCCGAAGGGGGTCAGCCCCAGCATTTT. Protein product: CASSYSEGGQPQHF.

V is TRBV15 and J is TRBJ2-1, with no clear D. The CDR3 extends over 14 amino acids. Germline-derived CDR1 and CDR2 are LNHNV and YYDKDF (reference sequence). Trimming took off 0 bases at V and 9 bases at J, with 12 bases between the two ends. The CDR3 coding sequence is TGTGCCACCAGCAGAGAGTTGATACTAAGTGAGCAGTTCTTC. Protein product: CATSRELILSEQFF.

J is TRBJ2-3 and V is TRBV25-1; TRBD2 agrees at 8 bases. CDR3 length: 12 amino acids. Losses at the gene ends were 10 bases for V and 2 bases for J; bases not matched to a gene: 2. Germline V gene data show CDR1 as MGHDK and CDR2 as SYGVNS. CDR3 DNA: TGTGCCATCGGGGGGGCCACAGATACGCAGTATTTT. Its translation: CAIGGATDTQYF.

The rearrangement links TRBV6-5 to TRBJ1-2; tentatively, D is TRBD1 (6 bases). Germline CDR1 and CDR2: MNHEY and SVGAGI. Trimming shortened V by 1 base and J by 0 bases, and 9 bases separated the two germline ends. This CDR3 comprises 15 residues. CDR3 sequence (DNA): TGTGCCAGCAGTTACTTTAACAGGGCTAACTATGGCTACACCTTC. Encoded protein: CASSYFNRANYGYTF.

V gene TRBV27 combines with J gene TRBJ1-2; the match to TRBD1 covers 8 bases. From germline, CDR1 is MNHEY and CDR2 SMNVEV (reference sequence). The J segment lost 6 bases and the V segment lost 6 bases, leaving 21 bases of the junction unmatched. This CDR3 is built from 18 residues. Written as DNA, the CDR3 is TGTGCCAGCAGCTCTACCCAGGGGGCGCCCCCTAATGCGGATGGCTACACCTTC. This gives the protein CASSSTQGAPPNADGYTF.

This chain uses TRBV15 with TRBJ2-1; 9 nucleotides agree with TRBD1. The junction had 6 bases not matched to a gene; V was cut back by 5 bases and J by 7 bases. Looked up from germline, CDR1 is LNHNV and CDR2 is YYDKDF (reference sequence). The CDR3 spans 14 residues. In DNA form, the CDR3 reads TGTGCCACCAGCGGGGGGACAGGGACTAATGAGCAGTTCTTC. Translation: CATSGGTGTNEQFF.

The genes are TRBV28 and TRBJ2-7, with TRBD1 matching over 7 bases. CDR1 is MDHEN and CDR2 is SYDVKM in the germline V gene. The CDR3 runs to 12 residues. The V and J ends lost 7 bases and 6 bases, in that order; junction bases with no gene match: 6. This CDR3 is CASTETGREQYF. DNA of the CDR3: TGTGCCAGCACCGAGACAGGGCGCGAGCAGTACTTC.

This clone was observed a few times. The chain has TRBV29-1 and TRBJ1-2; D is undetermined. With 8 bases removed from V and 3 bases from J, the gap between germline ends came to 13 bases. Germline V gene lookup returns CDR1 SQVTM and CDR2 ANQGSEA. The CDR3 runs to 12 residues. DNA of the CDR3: TGCAGCACCCGCTCGTCGGACTATGGCTACACCTTC. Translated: CSTRSSDYGYTF.

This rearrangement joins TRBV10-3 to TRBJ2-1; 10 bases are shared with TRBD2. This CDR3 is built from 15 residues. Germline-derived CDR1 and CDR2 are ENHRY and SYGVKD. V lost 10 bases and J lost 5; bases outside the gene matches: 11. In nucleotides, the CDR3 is TGTGCCACCGTATTAGCGGGAGGCCATAACAATGAGCAGTTCTTC. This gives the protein CATVLAGGHNNEQFF.

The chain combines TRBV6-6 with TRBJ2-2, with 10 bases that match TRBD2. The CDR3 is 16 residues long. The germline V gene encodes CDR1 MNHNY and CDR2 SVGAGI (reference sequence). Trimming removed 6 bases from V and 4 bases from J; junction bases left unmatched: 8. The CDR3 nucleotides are TGTGCCAGCAGCTTGACTAGCGGGCGCCCCACCGGGGAGCTGTTTTTT. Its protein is CASSLTSGRPTGELFF.

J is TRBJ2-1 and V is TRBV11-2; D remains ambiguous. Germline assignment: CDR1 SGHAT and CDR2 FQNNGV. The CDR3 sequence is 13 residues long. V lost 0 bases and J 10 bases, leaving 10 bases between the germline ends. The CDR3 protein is CASSLDNRPEQFF. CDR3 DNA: TGTGCCAGCAGCTTAGATAATCGTCCCGAGCAGTTCTTC.